This T cell receptor (beta chain) stems from a study of blood T cell repertoires in COVID-19. In the study overall: Acute-phase and convalescent COVID-19 samples originated in the United States, Italy and Spain. The cDNA or gDNA used as material had been derived from T cells, B-cell-depleted T cells, or PBMCs.

Clinical history reported by participants formed the basis on which cohorts were assigned. Trimming pared 3 bases from V and 3 bases from J, leaving 13 bases between. Germline V gene sequence: CDR1 KGHDR, CDR2 SFDVKD. This CDR3 is built from 16 residues. Authors' analysis steps: It was from reference gene primer amplification that nucleated cell counts were estimated. Profiled with immunoSEQ multiplex PCR; TCRdb holds only in-frame clones, not every one. That table is the source of V, J and clone size, and D and trimming were worked out from the DNA. The repertoire holds about 400,000 clones, with 88% as singletons.

The TCR comes from a woman aged 40 to 50 with acute COVID-19. Sequences were obtained from PBMCs or T cells enriched from blood (not recorded which). V gene TRBV24-1 combines with J gene TRBJ2-2, with D perhaps matching TRBD2 (5 bases). The CDR3 is CATSDIEGADTGELFF. The CDR3 nucleotides are TGTGCCACCAGTGATATAGAGGGTGCGGACACCGGGGAGCTGTTTTTT.